Following are 19 T cell receptor beta chains from one sample sequenced in a study of blood T cells in healthy people across ages. The second PCR ran roughly 7 to 12 cycles with a sample-barcoded 5' primer and J-beta primers. From the 5' RACE reads, TCRdb called clonotypes with MiXCR, one entry per CDR3 protein. The sample yields about 730,000 distinct CDR3 sequences, roughly 44% seen once. What was sequenced was blood. The receptors were gathered from a woman in her sixties in good health.

V usage is TRBV9 and J usage is TRBJ2-7; maybe TRBD2 (7 bases). V was pared by 4 bases and J by 3 bases, with 17 bases between. The CDR3 is made up of 15 amino acids. CDR1 and CDR2 (germline): SGDLS, YYNGEE. The CDR3 DNA sequence: TGTGCCAGCAGCCCTGGGGGGGCCTCTGTCTACGAGCAGTACTTC. It is translated as CASSPGGASVYEQYF.

The chain employs TRBV14 and TRBJ1-2, with 11 bases matching TRBD1. The germline V gene has CDR1 SGHDN and CDR2 FVKESK. The CDR3 is made up of 15 amino acids. Trimming cost V 4 bases and J 4 bases; bases outside gene matches: 5. Written as DNA, the CDR3 is TGTGCCAGCAGCCGCTGGGACAGGGGGGTCTATGGCTACACCTTC. Amino acid sequence: CASSRWDRGVYGYTF.

This clonotype has at least ten counts. This chain connects TRBV12-3 or TRBV12-4 to TRBJ2-6; 12 bases fit TRBD1. V trimming: 7 bases; J trimming: 2 bases; junction bases outside the gene matches: 6. The CDR3 runs 17 residues. The CDR3 DNA reads as TGTGCCAGCATTCCCGGGACAGGGGGCGCTGGGGCCAACGTCCTGACTTTC. Its protein product is CASIPGTGGAGANVLTF.

The genes are TRBV7-2 and TRBJ2-4; D tentatively fits TRBD1 or TRBD2 (6 bases each). The CDR3 extends over 16 amino acids. CDR1 SGHTA and CDR2 FQGNSA come from the germline V gene. Trimming left V 1 base short and J 7 bases short, with 17 bases between. The CDR3 DNA reads as TGTGCCAGCAGCTTAGTGGGGGGCGCGGTGCTTAACATTCAGTACTTC. Protein: CASSLVGGAVLNIQYF. Complete variable domain (other parts from reference TRBV7-2 and TRBJ2-4): GAGVSQSPSNKVTEKGKDVELRCDPISGHTALYWYRQSLGQGLEFLIYFQGNSAPDKSGLPSDRFSAERTGGSVSTLTIQRTQQEDSAVYLCASSLVGGAVLNIQYFGAGTRLSVL.

This clonotype was observed a handful of times. The chain is built from TRBV20-1 and TRBJ2-1, with TRBD1 matching over 9 bases. CDR3 length: 13 residues. The V and J ends lost 6 bases and 6 bases, in that order; junction bases with no gene match: 6. CDR1 DFQATT and CDR2 SNEGSKA come from the germline V gene (reference sequence). CDR3 sequence (DNA): TGCAGTGCCCTCGGGACAGGGATCAATGAGCAGTTCTTC. It codes for CSALGTGINEQFF.

This clonotype showed up many times. CDR3 region: CSAGLAGSYEQYF. The CDR3 DNA follows: TGCAGTGCTGGACTAGCGGGCTCGTACGAGCAGTACTTC. V is TRBV20-1 and J is TRBJ2-7; 11 bases map to TRBD2. This CDR3 comprises 13 residues. V was clipped by 5 bases and J by 4 bases; unmatched bases: 4. CDR1 and CDR2 from the germline V gene are DFQATT and SNEGSKA (reference sequence).

The rearrangement links TRBV6-1 to TRBJ2-3; D is unclear. The germline gives CDR1 MNHNS, CDR2 SASEGT. V lost 1 base, J lost 2 bases, and 10 bases lay in between. The length of the CDR3 is 15 residues. The CDR3, as DNA: TGTGCCAGCAGTGAAGTTTTCACAGACACAGATACGCAGTATTTT. Its translation: CASSEVFTDTDTQYF.

This clonotype occurred a few times. The genes are TRBV4-2 and TRBJ2-3; the match to TRBD2 covers 12 bases. The CDR3 sequence is 17 residues long. Germline V CDR1 and CDR2: LGHNA, YNFKEQ. The V and J ends lost 3 bases and 2 bases, in that order; junction bases with no gene match: 6. Written as DNA, the CDR3 is TGTGCCAGCAGCCACCCTAGCGGGGGGGCTGACACAGATACGCAGTATTTT. This encodes CASSHPSGGADTDTQYF.

This chain joins TRBV27 and TRBJ1-4, with TRBD1 matching 9 bases. The CDR3 is made up of 15 amino acids. V lost 5 bases to trimming and J lost 4 bases; unmatched junction nucleotides: 5. Germline V gene lookup returns CDR1 MNHEY and CDR2 SMNVEV (reference sequence). This CDR3 reads CASSPRTGDNEKLFF. The CDR3 DNA reads as TGTGCCAGCAGTCCTCGGACAGGGGATAATGAAAAACTGTTTTTT. The full variable domain, its missing parts supplied by reference TRBV27 and TRBJ1-4, is EAQVTQNPRYLITVTGKKLTVTCSQNMNHEYMSWYRQDPGLGLRQIYYSMNVEVTDKGDVPEGYKVSRKEKRNFPLILESPSPNQTSLYFCASSPRTGDNEKLFFGSGTQLSVL.

This clonotype occurred a few times. The V gene is TRBV7-9, the J gene TRBJ2-5; D perhaps matches TRBD2 (5 bases). CDR1 and CDR2 from the germline V gene are SEHNR and FQNEAQ (reference sequence). Trimming took off 2 bases at V and 5 bases at J, with 15 bases between the two ends. This CDR3 has 15 amino acids. For the CDR3, the DNA is TGTGCCAGCAGCTTACTAGGCTCCACGGGGGAGACCCAGTACTTC. Amino acid sequence: CASSLLGSTGETQYF.

V usage is TRBV4-1 and J usage is TRBJ1-3; no firm D call. V was shortened by 0 bases and J by 7 bases, with 16 bases between the two germline ends. Looked up from germline, CDR1 is MGHRA and CDR2 is YSYEKL. This CDR3 contains 16 residues. This CDR3 is CASSQEWMEPRNTIYF. CDR3 nucleotide sequence: TGCGCCAGCAGCCAAGAGTGGATGGAGCCCAGGAACACCATATATTTT.

This clonotype showed up just a few times. This rearrangement joins TRBV6-2 or TRBV6-3 to TRBJ2-7, with D possibly being TRBD1 (6 bases). Germline loops: CDR1 MNHEY, CDR2 SVGEGT. The CDR3 runs to 16 residues. Deletions cut 5 bases from V and 0 bases from J, with 17 bases between. CDR3: CASSLLLRDNSYEQYF. CDR3 coding DNA: TGTGCCAGCAGTCTCCTACTCCGGGACAACTCCTACGAGCAGTACTTC.

V usage is TRBV12-3 or TRBV12-4 and J usage is TRBJ2-5; D not certain. With 5 bases removed from V and 11 bases from J, the gap between germline ends came to 18 bases. The CDR3 totals 13 residues. The CDR3 DNA sequence: TGTGCCAGCAGTAGGGAAGTTCGGGCGTGGCAGTACTTC. Translating it yields CASSREVRAWQYF.

This clonotype was detected a few times. This chain uses TRBV20-1 with TRBJ2-1; D unresolved. Per germline, CDR1 DFQATT and CDR2 SNEGSKA (reference sequence). CDR3 length: 14 residues. V was shortened by 4 bases and J by 3 bases, with 13 bases between the two germline ends. CDR3 in DNA: TGCAGTGCTACCGTCGACCGATACTACAATGAGCAGTTCTTC. Protein product: CSATVDRYYNEQFF.

V and J are TRBV6-2 or TRBV6-3 and TRBJ2-2; D uncertain. Trimming took off 10 bases at V and 2 bases at J, with 14 bases between the two ends. The CDR3 spans 14 residues. Germline V lookup: CDR1 MNHEY, CDR2 SVGEGT. CDR3 DNA: TGTGCCATCAGACTGAAGGCCAACACCGGGGAGCTGTTTTTT. It specifies CAIRLKANTGELFF.

This clonotype was seen many times. The chain has TRBV25-1 and TRBJ1-2, with 10 bases fitting TRBD1. Germline loops: CDR1 MGHDK, CDR2 SYGVNS. The trim removed 9 bases at V and 11 bases at J, leaving 6 bases unmatched. The CDR3 loop spans 11 amino acids. The CDR3 loop reads CASRDRGLYTF. The CDR3 nucleotides read TGTGCCAGTCGGGACAGGGGTCTGTACACCTTC.

V gene TRBV25-1 combines with J gene TRBJ2-5; the D gene is possibly TRBD1 (5 bases). The tail of the sequence fits TRBJ2-7 better, so the J call may be wrong. The CDR3 spans 13 residues. The V gene's germline CDR1 is MGHDK and CDR2 SYGVNS. The CDR3: CASSPPQVDEQYF. The CDR3 DNA reads TGTGCCAGCAGTCCCCCACAGGTCGACGAGCAGTACTTC.

The chain links TRBV12-3 or TRBV12-4 to TRBJ1-6, with D hard to call. V was shortened by 5 bases and J by 5 bases, with 7 bases between the two germline ends. CDR3 length equals 13 residues. The DNA of the CDR3 is TGTGCCAGCAGTACAACAGATAATTCACCCCTCCACTTT. This translates into CASSTTDNSPLHF.

In the case of this clonotype: It may be a read error: a sequence one base away is much more abundant. This chain uses TRBV7-3 with TRBJ2-1; the D gene is possibly TRBD1 (6 bases). The CDR3 is 15 amino acids. Germline V gives CDR1 SGHTA, CDR2 FQGTGA. The V end lost 5 bases, the J end lost 4 bases, and 15 bases lay between the germline ends. The CDR3 loop reads CASSTGSCEYNEQFF. CDR3 nucleotide sequence: TGTGCCAGCAGCACAGGGAGCTGTGAATACAATGAGCAGTTCTTC.